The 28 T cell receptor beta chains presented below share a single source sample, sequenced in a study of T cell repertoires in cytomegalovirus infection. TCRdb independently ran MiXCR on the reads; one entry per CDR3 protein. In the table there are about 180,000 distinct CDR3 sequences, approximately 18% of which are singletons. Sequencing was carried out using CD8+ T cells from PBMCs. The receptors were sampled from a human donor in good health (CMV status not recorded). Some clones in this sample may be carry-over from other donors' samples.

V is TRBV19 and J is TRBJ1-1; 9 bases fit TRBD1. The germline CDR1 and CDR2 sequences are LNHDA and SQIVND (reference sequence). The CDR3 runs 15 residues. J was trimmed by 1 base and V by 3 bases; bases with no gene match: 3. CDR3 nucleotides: TGTGCCAGTAGTATTGGGACAGGGAGGAACACTGAAGCTTTCTTT. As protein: CASSIGTGRNTEAFF.

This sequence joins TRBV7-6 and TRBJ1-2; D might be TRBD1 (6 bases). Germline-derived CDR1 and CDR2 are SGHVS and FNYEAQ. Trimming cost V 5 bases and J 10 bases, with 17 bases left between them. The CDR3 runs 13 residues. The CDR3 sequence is CASSPRPTGPYTF. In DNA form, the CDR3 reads TGTGCCAGCAGCCCTAGGCCGACAGGACCCTACACCTTC.

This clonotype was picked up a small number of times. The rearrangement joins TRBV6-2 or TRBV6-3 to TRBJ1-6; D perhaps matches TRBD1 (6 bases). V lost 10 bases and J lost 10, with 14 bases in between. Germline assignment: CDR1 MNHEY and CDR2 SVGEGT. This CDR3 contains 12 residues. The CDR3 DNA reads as TGTGCCACCGACACAGGGTCCTCACCCCTCCACTTT. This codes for CATDTGSSPLHF.

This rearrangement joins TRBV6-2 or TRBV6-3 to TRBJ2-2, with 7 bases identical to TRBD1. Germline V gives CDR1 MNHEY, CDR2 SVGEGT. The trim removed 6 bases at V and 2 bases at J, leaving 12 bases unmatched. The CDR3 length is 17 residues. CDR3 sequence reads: CASRPDRAASNTGELFF. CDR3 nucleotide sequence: TGTGCCAGCAGACCCGACAGGGCCGCTTCAAACACCGGGGAGCTGTTTTTT.

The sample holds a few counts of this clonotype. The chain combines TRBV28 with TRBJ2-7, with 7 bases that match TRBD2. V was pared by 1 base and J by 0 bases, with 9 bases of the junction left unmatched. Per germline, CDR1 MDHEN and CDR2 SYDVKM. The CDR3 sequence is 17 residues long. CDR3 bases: TGTGCCAGCAGTTTATCCCTGGGGGGGGAGAGCTCCTACGAGCAGTACTTC. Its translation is CASSLSLGGESSYEQYF. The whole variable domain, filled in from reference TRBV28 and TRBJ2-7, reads DVKVTQSSRYLVKRTGEKVFLECVQDMDHENMFWYRQDPGLGLRLIYFSYDVKMKEKGDIPEGYSVSREKKERFSLILESASTNQTSMYLCASSLSLGGESSYEQYFGPGTRLTVT.

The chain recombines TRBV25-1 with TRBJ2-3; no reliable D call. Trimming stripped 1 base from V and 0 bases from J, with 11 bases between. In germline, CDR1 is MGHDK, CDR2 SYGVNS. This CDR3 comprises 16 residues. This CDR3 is CASSELNSPSTDTQYF. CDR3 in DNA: TGTGCCAGCAGTGAATTGAACAGTCCTAGCACAGATACGCAGTATTTT. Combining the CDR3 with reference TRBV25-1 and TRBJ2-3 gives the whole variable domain EADIYQTPRYLVIGTGKKITLECSQTMGHDKMYWYQQDPGMELHLIHYSYGVNSTEKGDLSSESTVSRIRTEHFPLTLESARPSHTSQYLCASSELNSPSTDTQYFGPGTRLTVL.

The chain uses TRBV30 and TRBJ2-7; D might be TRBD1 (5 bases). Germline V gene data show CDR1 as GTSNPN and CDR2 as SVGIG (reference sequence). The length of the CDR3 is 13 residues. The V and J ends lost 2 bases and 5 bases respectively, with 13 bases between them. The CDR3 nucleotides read TGTGCCTGGAGTAAACAGGTACGGGACGAGCAGTACTTC. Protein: CAWSKQVRDEQYF.

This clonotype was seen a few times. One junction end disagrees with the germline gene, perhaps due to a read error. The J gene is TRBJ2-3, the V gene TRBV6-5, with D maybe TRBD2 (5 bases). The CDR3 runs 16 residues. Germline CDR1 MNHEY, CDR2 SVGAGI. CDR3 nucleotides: TGTGCCAGCAGTGACTCCGGGCCCATACTAGGGGATACGCAGTATTTT. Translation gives CASSDSGPILGDTQYF.

As DNA, the CDR3 is TGCGCCAGCAGCCTCGACAGGGGAGGGTACAATGAGCAGTTCTTC. Translated: CASSLDRGGYNEQFF. This rearrangement joins TRBV4-1 to TRBJ2-1; TRBD1 might be the D (8 bases). Germline V gene sequence: CDR1 MGHRA, CDR2 YSYEKL. The CDR3 is 15 amino acids. V was trimmed by 4 bases and J by 4 bases, leaving 14 bases between them.

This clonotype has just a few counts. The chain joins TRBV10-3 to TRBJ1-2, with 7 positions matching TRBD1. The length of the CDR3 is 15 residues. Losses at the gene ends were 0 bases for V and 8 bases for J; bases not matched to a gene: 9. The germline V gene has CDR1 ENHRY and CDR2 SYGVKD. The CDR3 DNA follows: TGTGCCATCAGTGAGTCCGGCAGGGGGGATGGAGGCTACACCTTC. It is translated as CAISESGRGDGGYTF.

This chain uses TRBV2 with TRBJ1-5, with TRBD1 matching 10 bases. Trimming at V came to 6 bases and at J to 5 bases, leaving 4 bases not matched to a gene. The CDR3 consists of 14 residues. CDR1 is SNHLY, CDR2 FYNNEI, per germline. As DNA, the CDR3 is TGTGCCAGCAGGATTGGACAGGGGGATCAGCCCCAGCATTTT. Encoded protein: CASRIGQGDQPQHF.

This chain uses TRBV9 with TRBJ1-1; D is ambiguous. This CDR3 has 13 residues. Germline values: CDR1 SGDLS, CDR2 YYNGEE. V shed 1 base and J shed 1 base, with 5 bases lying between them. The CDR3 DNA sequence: TGTGCCAGCAGCGTATCGGGGAACACTGAAGCTTTCTTT. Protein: CASSVSGNTEAFF.

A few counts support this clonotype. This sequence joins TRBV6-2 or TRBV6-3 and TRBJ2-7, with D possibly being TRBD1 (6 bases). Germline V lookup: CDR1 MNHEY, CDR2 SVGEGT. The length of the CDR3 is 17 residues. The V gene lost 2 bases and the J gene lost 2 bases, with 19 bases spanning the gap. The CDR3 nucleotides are TGTGCCAGCAGTTACCTTACGAGGGACACGAATCCCTACGAGCAGTACTTC. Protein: CASSYLTRDTNPYEQYF.

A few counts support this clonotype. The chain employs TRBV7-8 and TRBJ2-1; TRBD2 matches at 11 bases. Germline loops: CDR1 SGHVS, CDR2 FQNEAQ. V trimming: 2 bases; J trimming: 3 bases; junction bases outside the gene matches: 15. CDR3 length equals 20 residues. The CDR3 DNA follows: TGTGCCAGCAGCTTAAGCCCCTTCGAACTAGCGGGGGAGTACTACAATGAGCAGTTCTTC. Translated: CASSLSPFELAGEYYNEQFF.

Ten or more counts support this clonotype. CDR3 loop: CASSPFGGTDTQYF. The CDR3 coding sequence is TGTGCCAGCAGCCCCTTCGGGGGGACAGATACGCAGTATTTT. The chain joins TRBV7-2 to TRBJ2-3, with 7 positions matching TRBD2. The CDR3 runs 14 residues. V trimming: 5 bases; J trimming: 3 bases; junction bases outside the gene matches: 5. The germline V gene encodes CDR1 SGHTA and CDR2 FQGNSA.

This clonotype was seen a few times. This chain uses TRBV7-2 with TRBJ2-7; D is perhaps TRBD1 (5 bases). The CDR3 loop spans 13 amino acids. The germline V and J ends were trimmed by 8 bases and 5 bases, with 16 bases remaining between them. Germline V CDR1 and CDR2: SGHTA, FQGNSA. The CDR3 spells CASGWGPGHEQYF. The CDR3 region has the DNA TGTGCCAGCGGGTGGGGCCCAGGCCACGAGCAGTACTTC.

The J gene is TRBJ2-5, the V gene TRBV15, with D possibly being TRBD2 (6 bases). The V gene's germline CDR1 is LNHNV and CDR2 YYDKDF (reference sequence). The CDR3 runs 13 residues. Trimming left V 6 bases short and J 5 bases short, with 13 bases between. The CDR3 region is CATSLEGSETQYF. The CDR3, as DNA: TGTGCCACCAGTCTGGAGGGGTCGGAGACCCAGTACTTC.

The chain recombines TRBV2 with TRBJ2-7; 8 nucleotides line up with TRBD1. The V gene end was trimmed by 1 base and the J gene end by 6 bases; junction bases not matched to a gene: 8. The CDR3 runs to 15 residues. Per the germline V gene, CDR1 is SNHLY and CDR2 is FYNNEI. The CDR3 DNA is TGTGCCAGCAGTGAAGTGGGGACAGGTTCCCTCGAGCAGTACTTC. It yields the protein CASSEVGTGSLEQYF.

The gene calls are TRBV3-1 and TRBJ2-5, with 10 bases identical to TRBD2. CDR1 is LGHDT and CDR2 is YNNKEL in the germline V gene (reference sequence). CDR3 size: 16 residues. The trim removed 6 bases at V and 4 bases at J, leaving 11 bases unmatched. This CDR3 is CASRLLGSGGRETQYF. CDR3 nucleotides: TGTGCCAGCAGACTATTGGGTAGCGGGGGGAGAGAGACCCAGTACTTC.

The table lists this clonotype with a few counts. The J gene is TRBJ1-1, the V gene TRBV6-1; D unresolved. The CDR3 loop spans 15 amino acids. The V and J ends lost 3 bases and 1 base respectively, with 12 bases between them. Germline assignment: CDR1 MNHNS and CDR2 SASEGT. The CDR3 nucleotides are TGTGCCAGCAGTGAGGCGGTTATGTCGAACACTGAAGCTTTCTTT. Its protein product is CASSEAVMSNTEAFF.

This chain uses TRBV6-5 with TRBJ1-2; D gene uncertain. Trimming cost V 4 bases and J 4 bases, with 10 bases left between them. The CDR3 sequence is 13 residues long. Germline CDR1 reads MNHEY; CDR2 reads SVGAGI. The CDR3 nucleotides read TGTGCCAGCAGTTCAGACGGGATCTATGGCTACACCTTC. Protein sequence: CASSSDGIYGYTF.

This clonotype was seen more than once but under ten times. DNA of the CDR3: TGTGCCATTAGCGGCAGCAGCACAGATACGCAGTATTTT. It yields the protein CAISGSSTDTQYF. The V call is TRBV10-3, the J call TRBJ2-3; D may be TRBD2 (6 bases). V lost 9 bases and J 0 bases, leaving 10 bases between the germline ends. Germline CDR1 and CDR2: ENHRY and SYGVKD. The CDR3 length is 13 residues.

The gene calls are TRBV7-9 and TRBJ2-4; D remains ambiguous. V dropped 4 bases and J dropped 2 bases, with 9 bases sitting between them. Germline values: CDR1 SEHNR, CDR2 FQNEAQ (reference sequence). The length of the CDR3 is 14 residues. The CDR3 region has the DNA TGTGCCAGCAGCTCCCCCATATCCAAAAACATTCAGTACTTC. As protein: CASSSPISKNIQYF. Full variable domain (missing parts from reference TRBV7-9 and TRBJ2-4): DTGVSQNPRHKITKRGQNVTFRCDPISEHNRLYWYRQTLGQGPEFLTYFQNEAQLEKSRLLSDRFSAERPKGSFSTLEIQRTEQGDSAMYLCASSSPISKNIQYFGAGTRLSVL.

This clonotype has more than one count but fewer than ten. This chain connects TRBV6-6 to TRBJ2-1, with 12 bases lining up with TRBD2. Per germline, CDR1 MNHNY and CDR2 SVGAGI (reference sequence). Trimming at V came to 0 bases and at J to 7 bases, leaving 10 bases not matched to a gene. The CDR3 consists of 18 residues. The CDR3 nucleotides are TGTGCCAGCAGTTACTCTCCCGTGCTAGCGGGGGGGCGTAATGAGCAGTTCTTC. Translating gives CASSYSPVLAGGRNEQFF.

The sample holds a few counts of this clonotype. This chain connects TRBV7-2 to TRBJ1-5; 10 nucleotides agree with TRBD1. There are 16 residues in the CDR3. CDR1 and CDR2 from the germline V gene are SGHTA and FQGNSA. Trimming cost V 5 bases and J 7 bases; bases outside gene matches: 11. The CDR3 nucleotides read TGTGCCAGCAGCGGGGGGGGATGGACAGGGGGACAGCCCCAGCATTTT. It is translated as CASSGGGWTGGQPQHF.

The CDR3 DNA follows: TGCAGTGCTAGAGAGGGGACGGTCAATGAGCAGTTCTTC. Residues: CSAREGTVNEQFF. The chain joins TRBV20-1 to TRBJ2-1, with D perhaps assigned TRBD1 or TRBD2 (5 bases each). Germline assignment: CDR1 DFQATT and CDR2 SNEGSKA (reference sequence). The CDR3 runs 13 residues. The germline V and J ends were trimmed by 0 bases and 6 bases, with 9 bases remaining between them.

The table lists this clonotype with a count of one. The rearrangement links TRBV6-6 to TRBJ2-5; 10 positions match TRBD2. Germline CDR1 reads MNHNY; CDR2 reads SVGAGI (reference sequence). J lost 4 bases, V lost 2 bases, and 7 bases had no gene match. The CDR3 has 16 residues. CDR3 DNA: TGTGCCAGCAGTTACCAGCGGGGGGGCCCAGGAGAGACCCAGTACTTC. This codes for CASSYQRGGPGETQYF.

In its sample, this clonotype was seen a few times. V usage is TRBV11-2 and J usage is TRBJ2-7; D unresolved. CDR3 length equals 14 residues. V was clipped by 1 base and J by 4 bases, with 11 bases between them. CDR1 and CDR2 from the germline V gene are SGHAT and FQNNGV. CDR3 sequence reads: CASSLGWVGYEQYF. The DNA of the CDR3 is TGTGCCAGCAGCTTAGGCTGGGTGGGATACGAGCAGTACTTC.